These 22 T cell receptor beta chains share one sample of origin, sequenced in a study of shared clonotypes between healthy human individuals. CD8 cells classed as naive were CD45RO-negative and positively selected for CCR7, excluding terminally differentiated effector memory CD45RA+ cells. Repertoires were generated with immunoSEQ multiplex PCR, while TCRdb's copy carries only in-frame clones and drops some. This table holds about 2 million clones, roughly 94% found once. Sample: naive CD8+ T cells sorted from blood. The receptors shown here come from a man aged 18 to 30 in good health.

The V and J genes are TRBV19 and TRBJ2-6, with TRBD2 as a possible D gene (6 bases). The V gene lost 7 bases and the J gene lost 0 bases, with 19 bases spanning the gap. This CDR3 has 18 residues. The germline CDR1 and CDR2 sequences are LNHDA and SQIVND (reference sequence). CDR3 region: CASMNVWDSLSGANVLTF. DNA of the CDR3: TGTGCCAGTATGAACGTGTGGGACTCCCTCTCTGGGGCCAACGTCCTGACTTTC.

This clone was found once. The identical CDR3 is also encoded by other nucleotide sequences in the sample. The chain links TRBV6-6 to TRBJ1-1; 7 nucleotides match TRBD1. V lost 0 bases to trimming and J lost 4 bases; unmatched junction nucleotides: 5. The germline gives CDR1 MNHNY, CDR2 SVGAGI (reference sequence). The CDR3 runs to 15 residues. The CDR3 loop reads CASSYSEGAVTEAFF. CDR3 coding DNA: TGTGCCAGCAGTTACTCGGAGGGGGCGGTCACTGAAGCTTTCTTT.

The chain combines TRBV4-1 with TRBJ2-1; TRBD2 is a possible D gene (6 bases). The CDR3 loop spans 15 amino acids. Germline CDR1 MGHRA, CDR2 YSYEKL. The V gene lost 4 bases and the J gene lost 3 bases, with 13 bases spanning the gap. The DNA of the CDR3 is TGCGCCAGCAGCCCAGATCCGCGGGGCTACAATGAGCAGTTCTTC. Translated: CASSPDPRGYNEQFF.

The chain has TRBV6-1 and TRBJ2-7, with D perhaps given as TRBD1 or TRBD2 (5 bases each). In germline, CDR1 is MNHNS, CDR2 SASEGT. The CDR3 is 14 residues long. V lost 2 bases to trimming and J lost 2 bases, with 10 bases between them. CDR3 protein: CASSELGDTYEQYF. The CDR3 region has the DNA TGTGCCAGCAGTGAATTGGGGGATACCTACGAGCAGTACTTC.

Details on this clone: Additional DNA sequences in this sample encode the identical CDR3. The J gene is TRBJ2-2, the V gene TRBV7-2; D gene unclear. The CDR3 consists of 11 residues. Germline assignment: CDR1 SGHTA and CDR2 FQGNSA. The ends were cut back, 8 bases at V and 5 bases at J, with 6 bases in the middle. The CDR3 here is CASSPTGELFF. The CDR3 DNA reads TGTGCCAGCTCGCCTACCGGGGAGCTGTTTTTT.

The rearrangement uses TRBV30 and TRBJ2-5; D may match TRBD1 or TRBD2 (5 bases each). CDR3 length: 15 amino acids. V lost 4 bases and J lost 2, with 17 bases in between. Germline V lookup: CDR1 GTSNPN, CDR2 SVGIG (reference sequence). CDR3: CAWKWVGDLQETQYF. The CDR3 DNA sequence: TGTGCCTGGAAATGGGTGGGGGATTTACAAGAGACCCAGTACTTC.

The chain carries TRBV6-5 and TRBJ2-2; D unresolved. The CDR3 contains 13 residues. V was cut by 4 bases and J by 6 bases, with 9 bases left in between. Germline CDR1 is MNHEY and CDR2 is SVGAGI. Written as DNA, the CDR3 is TGTGCCAGCAGTTTGACGGGCGCCGGGGAGCTGTTTTTT. Protein sequence: CASSLTGAGELFF.

The J gene is TRBJ1-1, the V gene TRBV27; tentative D call: TRBD1 (6 bases). Trimming stripped 5 bases from V and 1 base from J, with 14 bases between. The CDR3 is 15 residues long. Germline V CDR1 and CDR2: MNHEY, SMNVEV (reference sequence). The CDR3 reads CASSPIQGRNTEAFF. The CDR3 DNA follows: TGTGCCAGCAGTCCTATCCAGGGGAGGAACACTGAAGCTTTCTTT.

This rearrangement joins TRBV29-1 to TRBJ2-7; 15 bases are shared with TRBD2. V shed 4 bases, J shed 3 bases, and the junction held 10 bases outside the gene matches. The CDR3 is 17 residues long. The germline CDR1 and CDR2 sequences are SQVTM and ANQGSEA. CDR3 sequence: CSVAGLAGGSQYYEQYF. The CDR3 DNA reads as TGCAGCGTTGCTGGACTAGCGGGAGGGTCTCAATACTACGAGCAGTACTTC.

The rearrangement uses TRBV5-8 and TRBJ1-5, with D hard to call. Germline V lookup: CDR1 SGHTS, CDR2 YDEGEE. V was clipped by 0 bases and J by 10 bases, with 11 bases between them. The CDR3 spans 13 residues. The chain's CDR3 is CASSLAPGHPQHF. Here the CDR3 DNA reads TGTGCCAGCAGCTTGGCCCCGGGCCATCCCCAGCATTTT.

The chain links TRBV6-5 to TRBJ2-7; 8 bases are shared with TRBD1. The germline CDR1 and CDR2 sequences are MNHEY and SVGAGI. V shed 7 bases and J 3 bases; nucleotides not matched to a gene: 11. This CDR3 comprises 15 residues. The CDR3 nucleotides read TGTGCCAGCACATTACCCCGGACAGGGAACTACGAGCAGTACTTC. Amino acid sequence: CASTLPRTGNYEQYF.

The rearrangement joins TRBV30 to TRBJ2-7, with 11 positions matching TRBD1. Looked up from germline, CDR1 is GTSNPN and CDR2 is SVGIG (reference sequence). The junction had 4 bases not matched to a gene; V was cut back by 2 bases and J by 4 bases. CDR3 length equals 14 residues. The CDR3 bases are TGTGCCTGGAGTTCGGGACAGGGGGTTTACGAGCAGTACTTC. It yields the protein CAWSSGQGVYEQYF.

J is TRBJ2-7 and V is TRBV9; 9 bases agree with TRBD1. Germline CDR1 SGDLS, CDR2 YYNGEE. The CDR3 contains 18 residues. The junction had 15 bases not matched to a gene; V was cut back by 0 bases and J by 5 bases. The CDR3 DNA follows: TGTGCCAGCAGCGTAGGCTCAATTGGCGGACAGGGGAGAAACGAGCAGTACTTC. It codes for CASSVGSIGGQGRNEQYF. Complete variable domain (other parts from reference TRBV9 and TRBJ2-7): DSGVTQTPKHLITATGQRVTLRCSPRSGDLSVYWYQQSLDQGLQFLIQYYNGEERAKGNILERFSAQQFPDLHSELNLSSLELGDSALYFCASSVGSIGGQGRNEQYFGPGTRLTVT.

J is TRBJ2-1 and V is TRBV7-9; TRBD2 matches at 8 bases. CDR1 SEHNR and CDR2 FQNEAQ come from the germline V gene (reference sequence). V trimming: 0 bases; J trimming: 6 bases; junction bases outside the gene matches: 7. This CDR3 comprises 16 residues. The CDR3 loop is CASSLAWRLALNEQFF. DNA of the CDR3: TGTGCCAGCAGCTTAGCGTGGAGACTAGCGCTCAATGAGCAGTTCTTC.

This clone turned up a few times. This may be a read error, as it is one base from a much larger clone. This sample includes further DNA sequences coding for the same CDR3. The V gene is TRBV5-6, the J gene TRBJ2-7; D gene ambiguous. This CDR3 has 11 residues. Trimming stripped 2 bases from V and 3 bases from J, with 3 bases between. Germline V gives CDR1 SGHDT, CDR2 YYEEEE. This chain's CDR3 is CASSFGYEQYF. For the CDR3, the DNA is TGTGCCAGCAGCTTCGGCTACGAGCAGTACTTC.

The chain joins TRBV27 to TRBJ2-1, with TRBD1 identical over 8 bases. The CDR3 is 17 residues long. J lost 6 bases, V lost 5 bases, and 15 bases had no gene match. Looked up from germline, CDR1 is MNHEY and CDR2 is SMNVEV (reference sequence). CDR3 loop: CASSPYPRQGRFNEQFF. The CDR3 coding sequence is TGTGCCAGCAGTCCTTACCCAAGACAGGGGAGGTTCAATGAGCAGTTCTTC.

The chain is built from TRBV11-1 and TRBJ2-3; the D is unclear. The CDR3 runs to 14 residues. CDR1 SGHAT and CDR2 FQDESV come from the germline V gene (reference sequence). Trimming removed 3 bases at V and 3 bases at J, with 10 bases between. The CDR3 DNA sequence: TGTGCCAGCAGCTTTTTGGGCCGAACAGATACGCAGTATTTT. It specifies CASSFLGRTDTQYF.

The chain recombines TRBV5-6 with TRBJ2-7, with a weak D call TRBD2 (6 bases). The CDR3 is 14 residues long. Per the germline V gene, CDR1 is SGHDT and CDR2 is YYEEEE. Deletions cut 4 bases from V and 3 bases from J, with 14 bases between. CDR3 protein: CASSVSGALYEQYF. The CDR3 nucleotides are TGTGCCAGCAGCGTTAGCGGAGCACTCTACGAGCAGTACTTC.

J is TRBJ1-1 and V is TRBV27, with D possibly being TRBD1 (6 bases). CDR3 length: 15 residues. Germline V gene sequence: CDR1 MNHEY, CDR2 SMNVEV (reference sequence). V lost 5 bases, J lost 5 bases, and 18 bases lay in between. The CDR3 here is CASSPRGASWTEAFF. DNA for the CDR3: TGTGCCAGCAGTCCTCGGGGGGCAAGTTGGACTGAAGCTTTCTTT.

This clone appeared a single time. V is TRBV28 and J is TRBJ2-3, with D tentatively TRBD2 (5 bases). This CDR3 has 16 residues. Looked up from germline, CDR1 is MDHEN and CDR2 is SYDVKM. V was clipped by 6 bases and J by 1 base, with 17 bases between them. The CDR3 DNA reads TGTGCCAGCAGCCATACTAGAGGCGAGGGCACAGATACGCAGTATTTT. It is translated as CASSHTRGEGTDTQYF.

The chain is built from TRBV9 and TRBJ2-1; 14 nucleotides agree with TRBD2. This CDR3 has 15 residues. The V gene's germline CDR1 is SGDLS and CDR2 YYNGEE. Trimming at V came to 4 bases and at J to 12 bases, leaving 9 bases not matched to a gene. The CDR3 sequence is CASSPQGLAGDTQFF. In DNA, the CDR3 is TGTGCCAGCAGCCCCCAGGGACTAGCGGGAGATACGCAGTTCTTC.

J is TRBJ2-3 and V is TRBV2; D is perhaps TRBD2 (6 bases). CDR1 is SNHLY and CDR2 is FYNNEI in the germline V gene. The V end lost 4 bases, the J end lost 1 base, and 21 bases lay between the germline ends. The CDR3 has 18 amino acids. In DNA form, the CDR3 reads TGTGCCAGCAGTGCCCGTTCCGGGGACTTGGTTGGCACAGATACGCAGTATTTT. Amino acids: CASSARSGDLVGTDTQYF.